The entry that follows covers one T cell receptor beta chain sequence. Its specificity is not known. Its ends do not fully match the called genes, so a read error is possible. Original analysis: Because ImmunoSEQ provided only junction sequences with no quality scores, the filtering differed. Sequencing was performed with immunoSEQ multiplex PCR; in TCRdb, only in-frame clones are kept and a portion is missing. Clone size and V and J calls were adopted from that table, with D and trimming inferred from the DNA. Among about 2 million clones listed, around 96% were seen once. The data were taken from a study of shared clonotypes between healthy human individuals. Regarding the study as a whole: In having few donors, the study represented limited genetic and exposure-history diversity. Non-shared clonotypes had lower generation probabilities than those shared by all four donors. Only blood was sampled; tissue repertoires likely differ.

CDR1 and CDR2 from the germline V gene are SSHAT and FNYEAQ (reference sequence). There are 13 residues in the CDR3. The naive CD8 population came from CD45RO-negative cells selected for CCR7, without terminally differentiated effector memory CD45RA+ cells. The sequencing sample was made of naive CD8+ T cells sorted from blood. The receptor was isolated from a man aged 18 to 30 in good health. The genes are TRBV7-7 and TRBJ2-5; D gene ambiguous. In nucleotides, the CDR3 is TGTGCTAGCAGCTTTCGGGACCAAGAGACCCAGTACTTC. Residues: CASSFRDQETQYF.